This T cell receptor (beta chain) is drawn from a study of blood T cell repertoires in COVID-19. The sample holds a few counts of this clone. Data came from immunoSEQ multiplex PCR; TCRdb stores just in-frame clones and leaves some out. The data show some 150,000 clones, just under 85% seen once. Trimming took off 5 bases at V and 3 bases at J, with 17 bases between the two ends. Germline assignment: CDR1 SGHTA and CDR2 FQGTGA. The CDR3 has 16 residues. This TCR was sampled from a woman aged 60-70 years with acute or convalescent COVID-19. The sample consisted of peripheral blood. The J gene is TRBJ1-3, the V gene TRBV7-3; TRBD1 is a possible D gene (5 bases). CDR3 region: CASSPGPGTYGNTIYF. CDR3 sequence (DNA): TGTGCCAGCAGCCCGGGGCCAGGGACTTATGGAAACACCATATATTTT.